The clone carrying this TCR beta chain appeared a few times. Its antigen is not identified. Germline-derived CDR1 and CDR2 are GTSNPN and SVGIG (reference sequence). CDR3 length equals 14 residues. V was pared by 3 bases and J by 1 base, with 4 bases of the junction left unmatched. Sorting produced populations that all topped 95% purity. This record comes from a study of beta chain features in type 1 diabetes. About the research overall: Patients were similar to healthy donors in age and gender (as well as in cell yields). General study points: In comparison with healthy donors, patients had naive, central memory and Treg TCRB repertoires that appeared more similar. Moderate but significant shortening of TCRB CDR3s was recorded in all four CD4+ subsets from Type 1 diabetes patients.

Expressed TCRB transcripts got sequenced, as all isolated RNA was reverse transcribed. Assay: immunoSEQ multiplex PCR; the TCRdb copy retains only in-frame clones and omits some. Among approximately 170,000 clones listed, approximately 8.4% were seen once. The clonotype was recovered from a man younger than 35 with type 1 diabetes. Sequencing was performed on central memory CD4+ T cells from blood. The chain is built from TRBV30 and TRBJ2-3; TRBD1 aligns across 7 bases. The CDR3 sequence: CAWSLGQGTDTQYF. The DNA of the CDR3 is TGTGCCTGGAGCCTCGGACAGGGCACAGATACGCAGTATTTT.